A single sample gave rise to the 29 T cell receptor beta chains below, sequenced in a study of beta chain features in type 1 diabetes. As every portion of the isolated RNA was reverse transcribed, the sequencing read expressed TCRB transcripts. Sequenced by immunoSEQ multiplex PCR; TCRdb stores in-frame clones only, minus some. Of 200,000 to 300,000 clones listed, 13% to 15% are singletons. What was sequenced was naive CD4+ T cells from blood. The receptors come from a woman aged 40 to 50 in good health.

This rearrangement joins TRBV18 to TRBJ2-3; TRBD2 is a possible D gene (6 bases). Germline values: CDR1 KGHSH, CDR2 LQKENI. This CDR3 contains 16 residues. The V end lost 4 bases, the J end lost 2 bases, and 16 bases lay between the germline ends. CDR3 protein: CASSREVGRSTDTQYF. The CDR3 DNA reads TGTGCCAGCTCACGCGAAGTAGGGAGGTCCACAGATACGCAGTATTTT.

The chain combines TRBV7-2 with TRBJ2-7; 10 bases map to TRBD1. Germline assignment: CDR1 SGHTA and CDR2 FQGNSA. The ends lost 5 bases at V and 4 bases at J; junction bases unmatched: 8. The CDR3 runs 15 residues. The CDR3 region is CASSIGTGAGYEQYF. CDR3 nucleotide sequence: TGTGCCAGCAGCATAGGGACAGGGGCTGGGTACGAGCAGTACTTC.

The sample holds many counts of this clone. The J gene is TRBJ1-4, the V gene TRBV15; a weak D match, TRBD1 (5 bases). The V gene's germline CDR1 is LNHNV and CDR2 YYDKDF (reference sequence). V was clipped by 0 bases and J by 11 bases, with 7 bases between them. The CDR3 consists of 12 residues. DNA for the CDR3: TGTGCCACCAGCAGAGAAGGGGTGAAACTGTTTTTT. Amino acids: CATSREGVKLFF. Complete variable domain (other parts from reference TRBV15 and TRBJ1-4): DAMVIQNPRYQVTQFGKPVTLSCSQTLNHNVMYWYQQKSSQAPKLLFHYYDKDFNNEADTPDNFQSRRPNTSFCFLDIRSPGLGDTAMYLCATSREGVKLFFGSGTQLSVL.

This clone was seen a handful of times. The CDR3 spells CASSLIDRVNTEAFF. The CDR3 DNA is TGCGCCAGCAGCTTGATTGACAGGGTGAACACTGAAGCTTTCTTT. V is TRBV5-1 and J is TRBJ1-1; 7 nucleotides agree with TRBD1. The length of the CDR3 is 15 residues. J gave up 0 bases and V 1 base, and 3 bases lay outside the gene matches. CDR1 and CDR2 (germline): SGHRS, YFSETQ.

This clone was recorded once. The J gene is TRBJ2-3, the V gene TRBV2; weak D call: TRBD2 (7 bases). The CDR3 contains 15 residues. CDR1 SNHLY and CDR2 FYNNEI come from the germline V gene. V lost 8 bases, J lost 1 base, and 16 bases lay in between. The DNA of the CDR3 is TGTGCCAGCGGTGGGAAGGGGGGGCGCACAGATACGCAGTATTTT. Amino acid sequence: CASGGKGGRTDTQYF.

V and J are TRBV6-6 and TRBJ1-4; D is possibly TRBD1 (6 bases). With 6 bases removed from V and 8 bases from J, the gap between germline ends came to 16 bases. CDR1 and CDR2 from the germline V gene are MNHNY and SVGAGI (reference sequence). The CDR3 runs to 14 residues. For the CDR3, the DNA is TGTGCCAGCAGACCACGACAGGCTGGGGAAAAACTGTTTTTT. This sequence encodes CASRPRQAGEKLFF.

This clone was detected only a few times. This sample also contains other DNA sequences that code for the same CDR3. V gene TRBV5-1 combines with J gene TRBJ2-6; TRBD1 aligns across 8 bases. The trim removed 3 bases at V and 3 bases at J, leaving 2 bases unmatched. The CDR3 runs to 15 residues. CDR1 is SGHRS and CDR2 is YFSETQ in the germline V gene. In nucleotides, the CDR3 is TGCGCCAGCAGCTGGACAGGGAGTGGGGCCAACGTCCTGACTTTC. Protein: CASSWTGSGANVLTF.

The chain is built from TRBV5-1 and TRBJ2-1, with 11 bases fitting TRBD2. There are 14 residues in the CDR3. Germline loops: CDR1 SGHRS, CDR2 YFSETQ. V lost 5 bases to trimming and J lost 6 bases; unmatched junction nucleotides: 4. The CDR3 nucleotides are TGCGCCAGCAGGGTAGCGGGGGGGCCCAATGAGCAGTTCTTC. This translates into CASRVAGGPNEQFF.

This clone was seen a few times. The rearrangement links TRBV20-1 to TRBJ2-5, with D uncertain. The CDR3 totals 11 residues. In germline, CDR1 is DFQATT, CDR2 SNEGSKA (reference sequence). V was pared by 3 bases and J by 7 bases, with 9 bases between. CDR3 sequence reads: CSARLVGTQYF. CDR3 DNA sequence: TGCAGTGCTAGGCTAGTCGGGACCCAGTACTTC.

This clone was observed a handful of times. The chain combines TRBV4-1 with TRBJ2-7, with a tentative D call TRBD1 (6 bases). Germline CDR1 and CDR2: MGHRA and YSYEKL. There are 15 residues in the CDR3. Trimming left V 0 bases short and J 3 bases short, with 12 bases between. The CDR3 protein is CASSQERGWVYEQYF. The CDR3 DNA is TGCGCCAGCAGCCAAGAGAGGGGGTGGGTCTACGAGCAGTACTTC.

This chain links TRBV18 with TRBJ1-1; tentative D call: TRBD1 (6 bases). V lost 8 bases to trimming and J lost 4 bases, with 17 bases between them. CDR3 length: 14 amino acids. Per germline, CDR1 KGHSH and CDR2 LQKENI. CDR3 sequence (DNA): TGTGCCAGCAGACAGGAGACGGTAAGCACTGAAGCTTTCTTT. Encoded protein: CASRQETVSTEAFF.

The chain has TRBV5-4 and TRBJ1-2, with D tentatively TRBD1 (5 bases). This CDR3 is built from 12 residues. Germline CDR1 is SGHNT and CDR2 is YYREEE (reference sequence). The ends were cut back, 2 bases at V and 8 bases at J, with 10 bases in the middle. This CDR3 is CASSLDRRGYTF. The CDR3 nucleotides read TGTGCCAGCAGCTTAGACAGACGGGGCTACACCTTC.

The gene calls are TRBV19 and TRBJ2-2, with D perhaps TRBD2 (6 bases). Germline CDR1 LNHDA, CDR2 SQIVND (reference sequence). CDR3 length equals 18 residues. The germline V and J ends were trimmed by 3 bases and 7 bases, with 24 bases remaining between them. CDR3 region: CASSIWASAPRMNGELFF. CDR3 DNA sequence: TGTGCCAGTAGTATCTGGGCTAGCGCCCCACGTATGAACGGGGAGCTGTTTTTT.

CDR3 DNA sequence: TGCGCCAGCAGCTCAGGACAGGGAGGGAGCAATCAGCCCCAGCATTTT. This codes for CASSSGQGGSNQPQHF. V gene TRBV5-1 combines with J gene TRBJ1-5; 8 bases fit TRBD1. The CDR3 is made up of 16 amino acids. CDR1 is SGHRS and CDR2 is YFSETQ in the germline V gene. The trim removed 3 bases at V and 1 base at J, leaving 6 bases unmatched.

This clone was observed a few times. This sequence joins TRBV29-1 and TRBJ1-1, with TRBD1 as a possible D gene (5 bases). The CDR3 contains 12 residues. CDR1 is SQVTM and CDR2 is ANQGSEA in the germline V gene. Deletions cut 4 bases from V and 4 bases from J, with 10 bases between. The CDR3, as DNA: TGCAGCGTTGGATTGGGGGGCACTGAAGCTTTCTTT. It codes for CSVGLGGTEAFF.

The CDR3 sequence: CASSSNRGAKQFF. The CDR3 DNA follows: TGTGCCAGCAGCTCGAACAGGGGGGCAAAGCAGTTCTTC. J is TRBJ2-1 and V is TRBV7-2, with TRBD1 matching over 8 bases. The CDR3 loop spans 13 amino acids. Germline V gene sequence: CDR1 SGHTA, CDR2 FQGNSA. J was trimmed by 11 bases and V by 4 bases; bases with no gene match: 7.

There are a few counts of this clone. The V and J genes are TRBV5-1 and TRBJ2-3; TRBD2 matches at 11 bases. Germline trimming cut 0 bases from V and 3 bases from J; bases unmatched to any gene: 6. Germline V gene data show CDR1 as SGHRS and CDR2 as YFSETQ. The CDR3 covers 17 residues. This chain's CDR3 is CASSLATSGGITDTQYF. CDR3 coding DNA: TGCGCCAGCAGCTTGGCTACTAGCGGGGGAATAACAGATACGCAGTATTTT.

This clone was seen only a few times. V is TRBV5-6 and J is TRBJ2-5; tentative D call: TRBD1 (5 bases). V was trimmed by 3 bases and J by 5 bases, leaving 23 bases between them. The germline CDR1 and CDR2 sequences are SGHDT and YYEEEE. The CDR3 extends over 17 amino acids. CDR3 loop: CASSSGHNLPIGETQYF. The CDR3, as DNA: TGTGCCAGCAGCTCCGGACATAATCTTCCAATCGGGGAGACCCAGTACTTC.

In its sample, this clone was seen a few times. The chain joins TRBV4-3 to TRBJ2-3; tentatively, D is TRBD1 (5 bases). V shed 4 bases and J shed 1 base, with 6 bases lying between them. This CDR3 is 13 amino acids long. Germline V CDR1 and CDR2: LGHNA, YSLEER. This chain's CDR3 is CASSLRGTDTQYF. The CDR3 DNA reads as TGCGCCAGCAGCCTCAGGGGCACAGATACGCAGTATTTT.

This clone has more than one count but fewer than ten. The chain has TRBV2 and TRBJ1-1; 9 bases are a match to TRBD1. Unmatched junction bases numbered 1, after V lost 5 bases and J lost 0 bases. The CDR3 length is 14 residues. CDR1 and CDR2 from the germline V gene are SNHLY and FYNNEI. CDR3 in amino acids: CASSWDRVNTEAFF. CDR3 sequence (DNA): TGTGCCAGCAGTTGGGACAGGGTGAACACTGAAGCTTTCTTT.

This clone occurred a few times. This sequence joins TRBV5-4 and TRBJ1-2, with 7 bases lining up with TRBD1. The CDR3 is 14 residues long. Germline V gene lookup returns CDR1 SGHNT and CDR2 YYREEE (reference sequence). Losses at the gene ends were 4 bases for V and 4 bases for J; bases not matched to a gene: 7. DNA of the CDR3: TGTGCCAGCAGCCCGAAGGACAGGCCCTATGGCTACACCTTC. It is translated as CASSPKDRPYGYTF.

This clone was observed a few times. V gene TRBV18 combines with J gene TRBJ2-5, with 8 bases that match TRBD2. The CDR3 has 12 amino acids. Looked up from germline, CDR1 is KGHSH and CDR2 is LQKENI. The CDR3 here is CSSSGGEETQYF. CDR3 DNA: TGTTCCTCGAGCGGGGGAGAAGAGACCCAGTACTTC.

The CDR3 DNA reads TGTGCCAGCAACAACCACCTAGGGGGAACTGAAGCTTTCTTT. Its translation is CASNNHLGGTEAFF. The rearrangement joins TRBV6-5 to TRBJ1-1, with a tentative D call TRBD1 (6 bases). The V end was cut by 7 bases, the J end by 5 bases, with 17 bases between. The CDR3 loop spans 14 amino acids. CDR1 is MNHEY, CDR2 SVGAGI, per germline.

The chain joins TRBV5-5 to TRBJ1-3; no reliable D call. This CDR3 has 17 residues. The V gene's germline CDR1 is SGHKS and CDR2 YYEKEE (reference sequence). Trimming shortened V by 1 base and J by 4 bases, and 18 bases separated the two germline ends. CDR3 loop: CASSLLNSVIPGNTIYF. The DNA for the CDR3 is TGTGCCAGCAGCTTGCTCAACTCCGTTATTCCCGGAAACACCATATATTTT.

The CDR3 region has the DNA TGTGCTAGTGGTTTAGGGACAGGTGGACCTTATGGCTACACCTTC. Encoded protein: CASGLGTGGPYGYTF. The chain joins TRBV12-5 to TRBJ1-2; TRBD1 matches at 8 bases. After removal of 3 bases from V and 5 bases from J, the junction contained 8 bases not matched to a gene. Germline V CDR1 and CDR2: LGHNT, FRNRAP. The CDR3 consists of 15 residues.

J is TRBJ2-3 and V is TRBV5-1; 8 bases align to TRBD1. CDR1 is SGHRS, CDR2 YFSETQ, per germline. V dropped 7 bases and J dropped 1; count of bases not matched to a gene: 8. The CDR3 loop spans 15 amino acids. The CDR3 bases are TGCGCCAGCGGCATCTCAGGGGGCGGCACAGATACGCAGTATTTT. Translating gives CASGISGGGTDTQYF.

This chain uses TRBV5-1 with TRBJ2-3, with a tentative D call TRBD1 (5 bases). V lost 2 bases and J lost 1, with 14 bases in between. There are 16 residues in the CDR3. Germline CDR1 and CDR2: SGHRS and YFSETQ. The CDR3 spells CASSLPSIGGTDTQYF. The CDR3 region has the DNA TGCGCCAGCAGCTTACCGTCTATAGGGGGCACAGATACGCAGTATTTT.

There are a few counts of this clone. The V and J genes are TRBV7-2 and TRBJ2-3; 8 nucleotides align to TRBD2. Germline V CDR1 and CDR2: SGHTA, FQGNSA. The CDR3 has 18 amino acids. V dropped 7 bases and J dropped 7; count of bases not matched to a gene: 22. The CDR3 coding sequence is TGTGCCAGCACCTTCCGCGGGGGGTCCGGGAGCCGCGGGCATACGCAGTATTTT. Amino acids: CASTFRGGSGSRGHTQYF.

This clone was found a few times. This chain uses TRBV18 with TRBJ1-2, with a possible D match to TRBD1 (6 bases). The CDR3 is 13 amino acids. The germline CDR1 and CDR2 sequences are KGHSH and LQKENI. Trimming removed 2 bases at V and 6 bases at J, with 10 bases between. This CDR3 reads CASSPVSGDGYTF. The CDR3 DNA is TGTGCCAGCTCACCAGTTTCAGGGGATGGCTACACCTTC.